This TCR beta chain emerged from a study of T cells in Graves' hyperthyroidism and ophthalmopathy. Trimming shortened V by 6 bases and J by 0 bases, and 18 bases separated the two germline ends. The CDR3 runs 17 residues. A note on this clonotype: A read error is possible here, since a much larger clone lies one base away.

Using RNA transcripts as the source, TCR beta CDR3 regions were amplified. RT-PCR in the first round (using the HTBI primer set) targeted the TCR CDR3. TCRdb itself ran the multiplex PCR reads through MiXCR, one entry per CDR3 protein. This sample has some 570,000 distinct CDR3 sequences, with about 14% found just once. This sequence originates from a young woman with Graves' ophthalmopathy. The V gene is TRBV12-3 or TRBV12-4, the J gene TRBJ1-5; D might be TRBD1 (6 bases). The sequencing sample was made of blood. The CDR3, as DNA: TGTGCCAGCAGCCTACGGACAGACCGCAATAGCAATCAGCCCCAGCATTTT. This codes for CASSLRTDRNSNQPQHF.